This T cell receptor (beta chain) was sequenced in a study of beta chain features in type 1 diabetes. The germline CDR1 and CDR2 sequences are SGHRS and YFSETQ. CDR3 length equals 15 residues. With V trimmed by 3 bases and J by 2 bases, 5 bases remained unmatched. In regard to this clone: Distinct nucleotide sequences in the sample also encode this CDR3.

Sequenced material consisted of expressed TCRB transcripts (all of the isolated RNA was reverse transcribed). The protocol was immunoSEQ multiplex PCR, while the TCRdb copy is restricted to in-frame clones and leaves out a portion. The profile shows 250,000 to 350,000 clones, approximately 14% of them singletons. The origin of this receptor is a man aged 25-45 years in good health. The chain couples TRBV5-1 to TRBJ2-5, with 9 bases fitting TRBD1. Input material: central memory CD4+ T cells from blood. The CDR3 here is CASSSGTGNQETQYF. CDR3 bases: TGCGCCAGCAGCTCCGGGACAGGGAATCAAGAGACCCAGTACTTC.